This T cell receptor beta chain derives from a study of OX40 agonist ivuxolimab in advanced cancers. Study overall: Patients received intravenous ivuxolimab every 2 weeks at 0.01 to 10 mg/kg.

TCRdb keeps only in-frame clones here, not all; method: immunoSEQ multiplex PCR. Altogether 65,000 to 80,000 clones are present, roughly 89% being singletons, with the ten largest covering approximately 13%. The sequence was collected from an adult with an advanced solid tumor such as melanoma, head and neck, liver or kidney cancer. The source material was CD4+ or CD8+ T cells sorted from blood, sampled in a trial of the OX40 agonist ivuxolimab.

Here the CDR3 DNA reads TGTGCCAGCAGTTTATGGGGACAGTCTGCAACTAATGAAAAACTGTTTTTT. Its protein is CASSLWGQSATNEKLFF. The chain joins TRBV28 to TRBJ1-4; 7 nucleotides agree with TRBD1. This CDR3 is built from 17 residues. Germline CDR1 reads MDHEN; CDR2 reads SYDVKM. With 0 bases clipped from V and 0 bases from J, the junction kept 4 bases outside the gene matches.